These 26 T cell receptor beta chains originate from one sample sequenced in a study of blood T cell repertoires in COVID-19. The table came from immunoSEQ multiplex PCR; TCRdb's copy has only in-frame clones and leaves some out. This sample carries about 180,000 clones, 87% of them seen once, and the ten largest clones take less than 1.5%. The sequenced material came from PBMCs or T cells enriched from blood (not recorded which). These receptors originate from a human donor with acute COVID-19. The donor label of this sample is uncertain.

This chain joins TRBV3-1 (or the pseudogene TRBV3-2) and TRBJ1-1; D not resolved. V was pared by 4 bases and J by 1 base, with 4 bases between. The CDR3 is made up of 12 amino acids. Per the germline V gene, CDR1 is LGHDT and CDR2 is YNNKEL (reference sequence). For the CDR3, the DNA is TGTGCCAGCAGCCCACAGAACACTGAAGCTTTCTTT. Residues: CASSPQNTEAFF.

The CDR3 nucleotides read TGCGCCAGCAGCTTGGGGCCTATCGGGGGGTCTCTATACAATGAGCAGTTCTTC. It encodes CASSLGPIGGSLYNEQFF. This chain joins TRBV5-1 and TRBJ2-1; 7 positions match TRBD2. The V gene end was trimmed by 0 bases and the J gene end by 4 bases; junction bases not matched to a gene: 13. The CDR3 length is 18 residues. Germline V gene lookup returns CDR1 SGHRS and CDR2 YFSETQ.

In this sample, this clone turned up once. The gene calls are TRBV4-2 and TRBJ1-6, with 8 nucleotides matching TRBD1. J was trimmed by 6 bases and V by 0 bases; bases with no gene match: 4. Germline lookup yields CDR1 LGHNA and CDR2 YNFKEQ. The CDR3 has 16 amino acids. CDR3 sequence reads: CASSQEWGTGNSPLHF. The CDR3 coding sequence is TGTGCCAGCAGCCAAGAATGGGGGACAGGTAATTCACCCCTCCACTTT.

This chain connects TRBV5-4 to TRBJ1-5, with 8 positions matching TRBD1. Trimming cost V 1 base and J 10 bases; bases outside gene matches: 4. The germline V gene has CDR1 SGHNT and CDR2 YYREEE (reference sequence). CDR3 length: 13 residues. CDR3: CASSLQGAGPQHF. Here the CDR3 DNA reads TGTGCCAGCAGCTTGCAGGGGGCCGGTCCCCAGCATTTT.

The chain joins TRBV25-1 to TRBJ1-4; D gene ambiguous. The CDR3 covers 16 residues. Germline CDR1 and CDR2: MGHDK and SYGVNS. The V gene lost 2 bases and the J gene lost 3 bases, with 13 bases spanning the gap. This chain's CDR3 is CASSEHPLSANEKLFF. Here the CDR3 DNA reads TGTGCCAGCAGTGAACATCCTCTATCCGCTAATGAAAAACTGTTTTTT.

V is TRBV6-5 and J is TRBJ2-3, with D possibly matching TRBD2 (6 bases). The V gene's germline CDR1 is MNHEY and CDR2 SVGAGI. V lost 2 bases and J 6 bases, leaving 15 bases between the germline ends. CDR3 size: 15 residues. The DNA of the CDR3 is TGTGCCAGCAGTTACGCTGAGGGACTTGGGGATACGCAGTATTTT. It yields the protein CASSYAEGLGDTQYF.

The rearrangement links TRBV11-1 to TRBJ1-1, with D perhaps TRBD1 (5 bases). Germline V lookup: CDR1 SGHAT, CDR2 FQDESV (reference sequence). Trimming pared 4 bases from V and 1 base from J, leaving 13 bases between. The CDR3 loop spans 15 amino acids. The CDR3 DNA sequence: TGTGCCAGCAGCTGGGGGGGAGGAGGGAACACTGAAGCTTTCTTT. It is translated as CASSWGGGGNTEAFF.

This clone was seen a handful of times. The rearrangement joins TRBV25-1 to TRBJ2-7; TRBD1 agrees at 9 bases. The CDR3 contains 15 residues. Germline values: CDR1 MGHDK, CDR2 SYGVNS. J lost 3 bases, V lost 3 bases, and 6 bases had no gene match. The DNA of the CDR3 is TGTGCCAGCAGTGAGCCCGGGACAGGGCTCTACGAGCAGTACTTC. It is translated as CASSEPGTGLYEQYF.

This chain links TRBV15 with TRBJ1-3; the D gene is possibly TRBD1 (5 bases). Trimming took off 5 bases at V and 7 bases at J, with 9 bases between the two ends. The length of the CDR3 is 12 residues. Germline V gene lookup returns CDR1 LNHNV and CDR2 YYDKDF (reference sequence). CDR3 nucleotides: TGTGCCACCAGCGGGACTGCGAACACCATATATTTT. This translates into CATSGTANTIYF.

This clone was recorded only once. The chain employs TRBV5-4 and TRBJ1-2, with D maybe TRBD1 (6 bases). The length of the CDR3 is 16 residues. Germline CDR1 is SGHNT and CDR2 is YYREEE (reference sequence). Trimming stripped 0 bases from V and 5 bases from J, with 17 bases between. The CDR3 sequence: CASSLGGTNHPYGYTF. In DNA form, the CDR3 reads TGTGCCAGCAGCTTGGGGGGGACAAACCACCCGTATGGCTACACCTTC.

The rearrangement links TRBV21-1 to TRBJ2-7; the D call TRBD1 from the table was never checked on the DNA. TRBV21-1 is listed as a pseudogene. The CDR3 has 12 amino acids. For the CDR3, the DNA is TGTGCCGCTGGTAGGACACGCTACGAGCAGTACTTC. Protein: CAAGRTRYEQYF.

The CDR3: CSAIETISETQYF. CDR3 coding DNA: TGCAGTGCTATTGAGACAATTTCGGAGACCCAGTACTTC. V gene TRBV20-1 combines with J gene TRBJ2-5; no clear D gene. The CDR3 runs to 13 residues. The V end was cut by 4 bases, the J end by 5 bases, with 14 bases between. CDR1 DFQATT and CDR2 SNEGSKA come from the germline V gene (reference sequence).

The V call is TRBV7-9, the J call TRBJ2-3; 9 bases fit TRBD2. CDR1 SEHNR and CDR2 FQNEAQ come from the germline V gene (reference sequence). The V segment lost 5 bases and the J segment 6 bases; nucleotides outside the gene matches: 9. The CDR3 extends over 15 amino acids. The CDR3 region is CASSPRGGDADTQYF. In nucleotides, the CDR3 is TGTGCCAGCAGCCCACGCGGGGGGGACGCTGATACGCAGTATTTT. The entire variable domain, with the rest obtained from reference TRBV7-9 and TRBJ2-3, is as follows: DTGVSQNPRHKITKRGQNVTFRCDPISEHNRLYWYRQTLGQGPEFLTYFQNEAQLEKSRLLSDRFSAERPKGSFSTLEIQRTEQGDSAMYLCASSPRGGDADTQYFGPGTRLTVL.

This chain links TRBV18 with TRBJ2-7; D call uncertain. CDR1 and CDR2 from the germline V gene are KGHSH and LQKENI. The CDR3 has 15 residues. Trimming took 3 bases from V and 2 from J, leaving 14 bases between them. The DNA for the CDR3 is TGTGCCAGCTCACCGGAAGGAGTACCTACCTACGAGCAGTACTTC. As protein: CASSPEGVPTYEQYF.

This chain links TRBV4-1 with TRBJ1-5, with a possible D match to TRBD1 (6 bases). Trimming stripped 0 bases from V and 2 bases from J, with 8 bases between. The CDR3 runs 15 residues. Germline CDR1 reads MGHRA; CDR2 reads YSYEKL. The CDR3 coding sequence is TGCGCCAGCAGCCAAGATAACAGGGGCAATCAGCCCCAGCATTTT. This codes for CASSQDNRGNQPQHF.

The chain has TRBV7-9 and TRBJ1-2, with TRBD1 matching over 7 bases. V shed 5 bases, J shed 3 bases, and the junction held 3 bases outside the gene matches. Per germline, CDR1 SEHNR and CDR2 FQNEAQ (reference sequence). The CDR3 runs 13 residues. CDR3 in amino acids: CASSRTGDYGYTF. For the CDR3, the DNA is TGTGCCAGCAGCCGTACAGGGGACTATGGCTACACCTTC.

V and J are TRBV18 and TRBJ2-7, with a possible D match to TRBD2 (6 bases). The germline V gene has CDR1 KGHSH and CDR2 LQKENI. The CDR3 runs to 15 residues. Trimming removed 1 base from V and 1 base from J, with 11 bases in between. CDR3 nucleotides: TGTGCCAGCTCACCACAGTCCGGGGGATCCTACGAGCAGTACTTC. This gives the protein CASSPQSGGSYEQYF.

Here the CDR3 DNA reads TGTGCCAGCAGCCTCAGGGGGCAATCTGGAAACACCATATATTTT. Its protein product is CASSLRGQSGNTIYF. The chain couples TRBV2 to TRBJ1-3, with 8 bases lining up with TRBD1. There are 15 residues in the CDR3. From germline, CDR1 is SNHLY and CDR2 FYNNEI. Trimming took 6 bases from V and 1 from J; bases not matched to a gene: 5.

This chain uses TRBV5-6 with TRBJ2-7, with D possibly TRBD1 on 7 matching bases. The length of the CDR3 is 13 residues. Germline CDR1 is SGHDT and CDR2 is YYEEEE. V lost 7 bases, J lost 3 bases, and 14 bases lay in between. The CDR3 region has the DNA TGTGCCAGCCGCAGGGGGGTGTACTACGAGCAGTACTTC. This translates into CASRRGVYYEQYF.

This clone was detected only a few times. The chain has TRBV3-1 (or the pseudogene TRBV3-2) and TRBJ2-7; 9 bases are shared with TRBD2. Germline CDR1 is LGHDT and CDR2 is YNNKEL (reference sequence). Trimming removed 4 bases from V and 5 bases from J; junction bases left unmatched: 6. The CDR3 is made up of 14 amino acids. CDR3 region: CASSRASGVNEQYF. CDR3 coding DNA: TGTGCCAGCAGCCGGGCTAGCGGGGTAAACGAGCAGTACTTC.

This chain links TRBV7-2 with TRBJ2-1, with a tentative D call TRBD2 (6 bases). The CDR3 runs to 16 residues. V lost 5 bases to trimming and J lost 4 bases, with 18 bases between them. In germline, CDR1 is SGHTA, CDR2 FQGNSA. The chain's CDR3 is CASSPVPSGLYNEQFF. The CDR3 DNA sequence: TGTGCCAGCAGCCCCGTTCCCAGCGGGCTTTACAATGAGCAGTTCTTC.

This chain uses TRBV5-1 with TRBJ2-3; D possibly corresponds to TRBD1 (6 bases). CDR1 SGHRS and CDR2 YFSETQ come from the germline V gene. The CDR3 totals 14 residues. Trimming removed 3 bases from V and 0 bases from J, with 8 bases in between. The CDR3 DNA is TGCGCCAGCAGCTCCGGACAGAGCACAGATACGCAGTATTTT. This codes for CASSSGQSTDTQYF.

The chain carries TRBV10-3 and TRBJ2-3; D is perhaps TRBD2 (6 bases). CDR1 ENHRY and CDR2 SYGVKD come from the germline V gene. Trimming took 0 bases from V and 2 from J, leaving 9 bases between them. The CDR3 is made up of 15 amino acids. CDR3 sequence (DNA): TGTGCCATCAGTGAGTCGACGGGGGACACAGATACGCAGTATTTT. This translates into CAISESTGDTDTQYF.

CDR3 DNA sequence: TGTGCCAGCAGCTTTTTGGGACAGGGGAATTCACCCCTCCACTTT. This translates into CASSFLGQGNSPLHF. The chain has TRBV7-2 and TRBJ1-6; the match to TRBD1 covers 10 bases. Germline trimming cut 3 bases from V and 7 bases from J; bases unmatched to any gene: 3. The germline gives CDR1 SGHTA, CDR2 FQGNSA. The CDR3 runs 15 residues.

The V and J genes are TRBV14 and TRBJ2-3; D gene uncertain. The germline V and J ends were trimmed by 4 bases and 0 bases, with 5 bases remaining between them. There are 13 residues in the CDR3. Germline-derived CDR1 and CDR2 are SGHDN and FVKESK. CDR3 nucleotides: TGTGCCAGCAGCCTTCATAGCACAGATACGCAGTATTTT. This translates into CASSLHSTDTQYF.

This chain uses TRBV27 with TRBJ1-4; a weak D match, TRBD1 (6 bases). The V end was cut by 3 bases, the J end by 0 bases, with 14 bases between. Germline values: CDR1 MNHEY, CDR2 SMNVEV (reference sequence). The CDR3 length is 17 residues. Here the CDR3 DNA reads TGTGCCAGCAGTTTCTACCGACAGGCTGCAACTAATGAAAAACTGTTTTTT. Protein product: CASSFYRQAATNEKLFF.